This TCR beta chain was profiled in a study of molecular identifiers for immune sequencing clone quantification (dated by TCRdb to 2016 to 2018). Notes on the research overall: For a replicate experiment, RNA from around 20,000 or 100,000 naive CD8 T cells was divided into five aliquots, of which four were sequenced. This methods study used CD8 T cells to benchmark TCR RNA copy counting and molecular-identifier clustering-based TCR repertoire sequencing (MIDCIRS).

The sample holds a few counts of this clonotype. It lacks a known antigen. Within one base of it there is no much larger clone, and no base qualities were kept. The library was produced with PCR. Reads for this sample came from an Illumina HiSeq 4000. Preparation of bulk TCR libraries followed a previously described approach, with the TCR primers listed in Table S5. Total RNA was purified with the Qiagen AllPrep DNA/RNA kit. Before analysis, reads from multiple sequencing runs of one library were combined. The study's own analysis went as follows. Only reads with exact TCR constant sequence were kept, trimmed to 150 nt, and grouped by their 12-nt molecular barcodes. Within each barcode group, reads were sub-clustered at a 15% Levenshtein threshold, and quality-weighted consensus sequences were built per RNA molecule. Non-functional sequences were discarded, and so were lower-count sequences lying one edit away from another sequence. Based on fitting two negative binomial distributions, any barcode sub-cluster with under 20% of the maximum read count was discarded. TCRdb cleaned the public reads at Q25 with fastp, built clones with MiXCR and kept in-frame beta chains. A single entry per CDR3 protein holds the most common genes and DNA from its merged rows. TCRdb, rather than the study authors, made the V and J calls. For this sample the table gives more than 300,000 distinct CDR3 sequences, of which about a fifth were detected only once. The ten largest clones capture about 0.79% of the sample.

Cut back by 2 bases and 3 bases, the V and J ends lie 16 bases apart. Via the germline V gene, CDR1 is WSHSY and CDR2 SAAADI. From the cysteine through the phenylalanine, the CDR3 covers 16 amino acids. Of the read, only the CDR3 DNA is kept; its 48 bases are in frame from base 1. Naive CD8 T cell libraries were made from about 20,000 to 1,000,000 sorted cells using 10%, 30% or 50% of purified RNA. Naive CD8 T cells, defined as CD8+CD4-CCR7+CD45RA+, were FACS-sorted into RLT Plus buffer on a BD FACSAria II. Nine to eleven TCR copies' worth of Jurkat RNA were spiked into roughly 17,000-1,100,000 naive CD8 T cell samples to test detection sensitivity. CD8 T cells were enriched using RosetteSep CD8+ T Cell Enrichment Cocktail and Ficoll-Paque, and the enriched cells then underwent ACK red cell lysis. Overall results and qualifications from the work: Highly expanded clone sizes could be underestimated because identical TCR molecules may share a barcode. When barcode sub-clustering was omitted, TCR diversity was inflated by chimeric consensus sequences, with chimeras reaching as high as 47%. Spiked-in Jurkat TCR RNA equal to a single cell's worth was reported to be detectable even within one million naive CD8 T cells. In CMV-specific effector cells, clones with more than 20 RNA copies accounted for over 99% of molecules, whereas in naive cells such clones accounted for under 1%. The naive libraries included spiked-in Jurkat TCR RNA (around 9 copies' worth), and this Jurkat TCR RNA is not part of the donor repertoire. Modeling estimated 3 to 3.5 recovered TCR RNA copies per cell, compared with about ten by digital PCR, which implies around 30% capture efficiency.

The chain is encoded by TRBV10-2 joined to TRBJ1-1; there is no confident call for the D gene. The material sequenced was naive CD8+ T cells from blood, with Jurkat cell RNA spiked in. The sample's cell subset or site, from its label and the paper: FACS-sorted CD8+CD4-CCR7+CD45RA+ naive T cells. This TCR was sampled from a human donor in good health. Some libraries in this study had Jurkat cell RNA spiked in. The CDR3 reads CASSERVVGGYTEAFF. Here is the DNA: TGCGCCAGCAGTGAGAGAGTGGTGGGAGGATACACTGAAGCTTTCTTT.